Sequencing of this T cell receptor beta chain was carried out in a study of cytomegalovirus exposure and HLA in healthy donors. Background on the study: Most donors, around 81% of a few hundred genotyped, fell in the Caucasian-associated ancestry cluster. Study results and caveats: In an earlier analysis, about 87% or about 30%: the productive usage of most TCR beta V segments. TCR beta chains numbering 164 were designated cytomegalovirus-associated. A classifier reportedly called cytomegalovirus status with high sensitivity and specificity.

A remark on this clone: Its antigen is not identified.

Amplification used 60 Vbeta primers and 13 Jbeta primers. TCRdb's copy holds only in-frame clones and misses some; the assay was immunoSEQ multiplex PCR. The repertoire consists of about 130,000 clones, with 80% occurring once and the leading ten covering approximately 9%. The V gene lost 4 bases and the J gene lost 4 bases, with 13 bases spanning the gap. In germline, CDR1 is SGHVS, CDR2 FQNEAQ. This CDR3 comprises 14 residues. The sequence came from a man aged 25 to 40 in good health and CMV-seropositive. The chain joins TRBV7-8 to TRBJ1-2; possibly TRBD1 for D (6 bases). The sequencing input was PBMCs. CDR3 residues: CASSYDRPGYGYTF. CDR3 nucleotide sequence: TGTGCCAGCAGCTACGACAGGCCTGGCTATGGCTACACCTTC.